The 30 T cell receptor beta chains reported below all come from one sample, sequenced in a study of control samples from healthy donors and cancer patients. The table came from immunoSEQ multiplex PCR; TCRdb's copy has only in-frame clones and leaves some out. Altogether about 130,000 clones are present, roughly 89% being singletons, with the ten largest covering 4.5% to 7%. Sequencing input: blood. The receptors were sampled from a man between 18 and 35 years old in good health.

CDR3 sequence reads: CASSHWTGRCQPQHF. DNA of the CDR3: TGCGCCAGCAGTCATTGGACAGGGAGATGCCAGCCCCAGCATTTT. The chain combines TRBV23-1 with TRBJ1-5; 8 nucleotides line up with TRBD1. TRBV23-1 is annotated as an ORF whose role is uncertain. The CDR3 is made up of 15 amino acids. The junction had 8 bases not matched to a gene; V was cut back by 3 bases and J by 7 bases.

This rearrangement joins TRBV5-1 to TRBJ2-5; TRBD1 might be the D (6 bases). V was cut by 0 bases and J by 4 bases, with 7 bases left in between. Germline CDR1 SGHRS, CDR2 YFSETQ. The CDR3 spans 13 residues. The CDR3 sequence is CASSLGTAETQYF. The DNA of the CDR3 is TGCGCCAGCAGCTTGGGGACAGCAGAGACCCAGTACTTC.

The rearrangement links TRBV3-1 (or the pseudogene TRBV3-2) to TRBJ2-2, with TRBD2 matching 8 bases. The germline V gene encodes CDR1 LGHDT and CDR2 YNNKEL (reference sequence). The CDR3 sequence is 15 residues long. V was clipped by 6 bases and J by 4 bases; unmatched bases: 7. This chain's CDR3 is CASSWAGGPTGELFF. The CDR3 DNA is TGTGCCAGCAGTTGGGCGGGGGGTCCCACCGGGGAGCTGTTTTTT.

This clone has more than one count but fewer than ten. V and J are TRBV18 and TRBJ1-5; possible D gene TRBD1, 6 bases. Germline assignment: CDR1 KGHSH and CDR2 LQKENI. This CDR3 spans 13 amino acids. Trimming removed 6 bases from V and 7 bases from J, with 13 bases in between. CDR3 DNA sequence: TGTGCCAGCTCTCTCGGACAGATACAGCCCCAGCATTTT. Translated, it gives CASSLGQIQPQHF. The full variable domain, with the rest looked up from reference TRBV18 and TRBJ1-5, is NAGVMQNPRHLVRRRGQEARLRCSPMKGHSHVYWYRQLPEEGLKFMVYLQKENIIDESGMPKERFSAEFPKEGPSILRIQQVVRGDSAAYFCASSLGQIQPQHFGDGTRLSIL.

This clone was detected only once. The V call is TRBV4-1, the J call TRBJ1-2, with TRBD1 matching 7 bases. Unmatched junction bases numbered 11, after V lost 0 bases and J lost 4 bases. This CDR3 is 17 amino acids long. Germline loops: CDR1 MGHRA, CDR2 YSYEKL. The CDR3 protein is CASSQDMSLTGSYGYTF. The CDR3 DNA reads TGCGCCAGCAGCCAAGATATGTCCCTGACAGGGAGCTATGGCTACACCTTC.

The chain employs TRBV5-1 and TRBJ2-7, with 13 bases that match TRBD2. The CDR3 spans 15 residues. Per the germline V gene, CDR1 is SGHRS and CDR2 is YFSETQ. Losses at the gene ends were 4 bases for V and 6 bases for J; bases not matched to a gene: 7. The CDR3 region is CASSPPGLAGFEQYF. The DNA of the CDR3 is TGCGCCAGCAGCCCACCGGGACTAGCGGGGTTCGAGCAGTACTTC.

The chain combines TRBV6-1 with TRBJ2-4; 8 bases fit TRBD1. V lost 2 bases and J lost 1; bases outside the gene matches: 7. The CDR3 extends over 17 amino acids. Germline CDR1 and CDR2: MNHNS and SASEGT. CDR3: CASSEYRGSGAKNIQYF. CDR3 nucleotide sequence: TGTGCCAGCAGTGAATACAGGGGGAGTGGGGCCAAAAACATTCAGTACTTC.

This chain links TRBV19 with TRBJ2-7; D tentatively reads TRBD1 or TRBD2 (5 bases each). Trimming took off 5 bases at V and 3 bases at J, with 11 bases between the two ends. Germline CDR1 and CDR2: LNHDA and SQIVND (reference sequence). The CDR3 loop spans 13 amino acids. DNA for the CDR3: TGTGCCAGTAGTCCCCGGGACGGCTACGAGCAGTACTTC. Translated, it gives CASSPRDGYEQYF.

The genes are TRBV5-4 and TRBJ2-5, with D unresolved. The length of the CDR3 is 14 residues. Germline loops: CDR1 SGHNT, CDR2 YYREEE (reference sequence). V was pared by 0 bases and J by 1 base, with 7 bases between. The CDR3 nucleotides read TGTGCCAGCAGCTTGGATGTGATCCAAGAGACCCAGTACTTC. Amino acid sequence: CASSLDVIQETQYF. Full variable domain (outside the CDR3, taken from reference TRBV5-4 and TRBJ2-5): ETGVTQSPTHLIKTRGQQVTLRCSSQSGHNTVSWYQQALGQGPQFIFQYYREEENGRGNFPPRFSGLQFPNYSSELNVNALELDDSALYLCASSLDVIQETQYFGPGTRLLVL.

V usage is TRBV6-5 and J usage is TRBJ1-1; D is ambiguous. Germline V gene lookup returns CDR1 MNHEY and CDR2 SVGAGI. V lost 6 bases and J 10 bases, leaving 15 bases between the germline ends. The CDR3 has 12 residues. Here the CDR3 DNA reads TGTGCCAGCAGCCCAGGCCGGCGGGTAGCTTTCTTT. Its protein is CASSPGRRVAFF.

This CDR3 reads CASSQQGIGGNTIYF. The CDR3 DNA is TGTGCCAGTAGCCAACAGGGAATCGGGGGAAACACCATATATTTT. This chain uses TRBV19 with TRBJ1-3, with TRBD1 as a possible D gene (6 bases). Deletions cut 6 bases from V and 4 bases from J, with 16 bases between. The V gene's germline CDR1 is LNHDA and CDR2 SQIVND (reference sequence). This CDR3 is built from 15 residues.

This chain connects TRBV18 to TRBJ1-4, with no clear D. CDR3 size: 17 residues. V lost 6 bases, J lost 0 bases, and 17 bases lay in between. Germline V CDR1 and CDR2: KGHSH, LQKENI. Here the CDR3 reads CASSPPGRRTTNEKLFF. The CDR3 DNA follows: TGTGCCAGCTCCCCTCCGGGGAGGCGGACAACTAATGAAAAACTGTTTTTT.

The V gene is TRBV27, the J gene TRBJ1-1; the D is unclear. V lost 8 bases and J lost 7, with 11 bases in between. This CDR3 spans 11 amino acids. From germline, CDR1 is MNHEY and CDR2 SMNVEV (reference sequence). The DNA of the CDR3 is TGTGCCAGCTTCCTATGGGGTGAAGCTTTCTTT. It encodes CASFLWGEAFF.

The J gene is TRBJ2-1, the V gene TRBV11-2; D is ambiguous. The germline V gene has CDR1 SGHAT and CDR2 FQNNGV. Trimming took off 3 bases at V and 7 bases at J, with 16 bases between the two ends. The CDR3 runs 15 residues. The CDR3 loop is CASSLSTGESNEQFF. The DNA of the CDR3 is TGTGCCAGCAGCTTGTCCACCGGAGAGAGTAATGAGCAGTTCTTC.

This chain's CDR3 is CASSAGNTGELFF. For the CDR3, the DNA is TGTGCCAGCAGTGCTGGGAACACCGGGGAGCTGTTTTTT. The J gene is TRBJ2-2, the V gene TRBV25-1, with D uncertain. The CDR3 sequence is 13 residues long. Germline-derived CDR1 and CDR2 are MGHDK and SYGVNS. V shed 4 bases and J shed 1 base, with 4 bases lying between them.

The chain carries TRBV5-4 and TRBJ1-5; D unresolved. The ends were cut back, 2 bases at V and 5 bases at J, with 8 bases in the middle. The CDR3 spans 13 residues. From germline, CDR1 is SGHNT and CDR2 YYREEE (reference sequence). The CDR3 spells CASSFSPDQPQHF. CDR3 DNA: TGTGCCAGCAGCTTCTCGCCGGATCAGCCCCAGCATTTT.

The chain's CDR3 is CASSPTDRDAEAFF. The CDR3 DNA reads TGTGCCAGCAGCCCTACAGACAGGGACGCTGAAGCTTTCTTT. The chain uses TRBV9 and TRBJ1-1; 7 bases are shared with TRBD1. The V and J ends lost 4 bases and 6 bases, in that order; junction bases with no gene match: 9. The CDR3 is 14 residues long. Germline V gives CDR1 SGDLS, CDR2 YYNGEE. Full variable domain (outside the CDR3, taken from reference TRBV9 and TRBJ1-1): DSGVTQTPKHLITATGQRVTLRCSPRSGDLSVYWYQQSLDQGLQFLIQYYNGEERAKGNILERFSAQQFPDLHSELNLSSLELGDSALYFCASSPTDRDAEAFFGQGTRLTVV.

V usage is TRBV4-2 and J usage is TRBJ1-4, with 7 nucleotides matching TRBD1. This CDR3 has 12 amino acids. Germline lookup yields CDR1 LGHNA and CDR2 YNFKEQ. V gave up 3 bases and J gave up 13 bases; unmatched junction bases: 5. The chain's CDR3 is CASSQGPGGLFF. The CDR3 coding sequence is TGTGCCAGCAGCCAGGGTCCAGGGGGACTGTTTTTT.

This rearrangement joins TRBV11-2 to TRBJ2-3; possibly TRBD1 or TRBD2 for D (6 bases each). CDR1 is SGHAT and CDR2 is FQNNGV in the germline V gene. The CDR3 totals 14 residues. The V end lost 1 base, the J end lost 2 bases, and 7 bases lay between the germline ends. The CDR3 region is CASSLAGATDTQYF. CDR3 sequence (DNA): TGTGCCAGCAGCTTAGCGGGGGCCACAGATACGCAGTATTTT.

J is TRBJ1-2 and V is TRBV7-9; 11 nucleotides line up with TRBD1. The CDR3 is made up of 15 amino acids. Germline values: CDR1 SEHNR, CDR2 FQNEAQ (reference sequence). The V gene end was trimmed by 5 bases and the J gene end by 5 bases; junction bases not matched to a gene: 7. The CDR3 region is CASSQGQGEVYGYTF. The CDR3 DNA follows: TGTGCCAGCAGCCAGGGACAGGGGGAAGTGTATGGCTACACCTTC.

This chain connects TRBV28 to TRBJ1-3; D gene unclear. Germline V lookup: CDR1 MDHEN, CDR2 SYDVKM. The V and J ends lost 2 bases and 0 bases respectively, with 5 bases between them. This CDR3 is 14 amino acids long. The CDR3 DNA follows: TGTGCCAGCAGTTTAAGTAGCTCTGGAAACACCATATATTTT. Translation: CASSLSSSGNTIYF. Full variable domain (missing parts from reference TRBV28 and TRBJ1-3): DVKVTQSSRYLVKRTGEKVFLECVQDMDHENMFWYRQDPGLGLRLIYFSYDVKMKEKGDIPEGYSVSREKKERFSLILESASTNQTSMYLCASSLSSSGNTIYFGEGSWLTVV.

The chain combines TRBV6-5 with TRBJ2-7, with 7 bases matching TRBD2. Germline values: CDR1 MNHEY, CDR2 SVGAGI. The CDR3 loop spans 15 amino acids. V lost 0 bases, J lost 0 bases, and 2 bases stayed unmatched. CDR3 loop: CASSYSGGSSYEQYF. In DNA, the CDR3 is TGTGCCAGCAGTTACTCGGGGGGGAGCTCCTACGAGCAGTACTTC.

This chain links TRBV19 with TRBJ2-7; 11 bases line up with TRBD1. Looked up from germline, CDR1 is LNHDA and CDR2 is SQIVND (reference sequence). Trimming took 5 bases from V and 4 from J; bases not matched to a gene: 7. The CDR3 runs to 15 residues. CDR3 coding DNA: TGTGCCAGTAGTCCAGGACAGGGGGCAGGGTACGAGCAGTACTTC. Translating it yields CASSPGQGAGYEQYF.

V gene TRBV6-5 combines with J gene TRBJ2-1, with 7 nucleotides matching TRBD2. V lost 8 bases and J lost 3; bases outside the gene matches: 10. This CDR3 region has 15 residues. The germline V gene has CDR1 MNHEY and CDR2 SVGAGI. The CDR3 protein is CASLKRGENYNEQFF. CDR3 coding DNA: TGTGCCAGCTTGAAACGGGGGGAAAACTACAATGAGCAGTTCTTC.

J is TRBJ1-5 and V is TRBV19; D is ambiguous. Germline V lookup: CDR1 LNHDA, CDR2 SQIVND (reference sequence). V was cut by 1 base and J by 4 bases, with 17 bases left in between. This CDR3 contains 17 residues. CDR3 nucleotides: TGTGCCAGTAGTATAGGTTTTTTAGGCAGAAAGAATCAGCCCCAGCATTTT. Amino acids: CASSIGFLGRKNQPQHF.

The chain links TRBV28 to TRBJ2-7; maybe TRBD2 (5 bases). This CDR3 contains 13 residues. The V gene's germline CDR1 is MDHEN and CDR2 SYDVKM. Trimming removed 5 bases from V and 3 bases from J, with 11 bases in between. This CDR3 is CASSLTGNYEQYF. Written as DNA, the CDR3 is TGTGCCAGCAGTCTAACCGGGAACTACGAGCAGTACTTC.

This clone came up many times. The J gene is TRBJ1-1, the V gene TRBV3-1 (or the pseudogene TRBV3-2); 9 positions match TRBD1. Germline lookup yields CDR1 LGHDT and CDR2 YNNKEL (reference sequence). This CDR3 comprises 14 residues. V was pared by 5 bases and J by 3 bases, with 4 bases of the junction left unmatched. This CDR3 is CASSRQGDHTEAFF. In DNA, the CDR3 is TGTGCCAGCAGCAGACAGGGGGACCACACTGAAGCTTTCTTT.

V usage is TRBV2 and J usage is TRBJ2-2, with TRBD1 as a possible D gene (5 bases). V was trimmed by 3 bases and J by 6 bases, leaving 11 bases between them. Per the germline V gene, CDR1 is SNHLY and CDR2 is FYNNEI. The CDR3 sequence is 14 residues long. The CDR3 region is CASSESRESGELFF. DNA for the CDR3: TGTGCCAGCAGTGAGAGCAGGGAATCCGGGGAGCTGTTTTTT.

This rearrangement joins TRBV5-1 to TRBJ2-7; possible D gene TRBD2, 6 bases. The length of the CDR3 is 16 residues. The V end lost 2 bases, the J end lost 6 bases, and 21 bases lay between the germline ends. Germline values: CDR1 SGHRS, CDR2 YFSETQ. In DNA form, the CDR3 reads TGCGCCAGCAGCTTAGGCCCTGGGAGGACCCCTCTCGAGCAGTACTTC. This codes for CASSLGPGRTPLEQYF.

The chain recombines TRBV11-2 with TRBJ2-7; D unclear. The CDR3 length is 15 residues. The germline V gene encodes CDR1 SGHAT and CDR2 FQNNGV. The V and J ends lost 3 bases and 3 bases respectively, with 15 bases between them. CDR3 nucleotides: TGTGCCAGCAGCTTGTCGGCATCCAAGGGCTACGAGCAGTACTTC. It is translated as CASSLSASKGYEQYF.